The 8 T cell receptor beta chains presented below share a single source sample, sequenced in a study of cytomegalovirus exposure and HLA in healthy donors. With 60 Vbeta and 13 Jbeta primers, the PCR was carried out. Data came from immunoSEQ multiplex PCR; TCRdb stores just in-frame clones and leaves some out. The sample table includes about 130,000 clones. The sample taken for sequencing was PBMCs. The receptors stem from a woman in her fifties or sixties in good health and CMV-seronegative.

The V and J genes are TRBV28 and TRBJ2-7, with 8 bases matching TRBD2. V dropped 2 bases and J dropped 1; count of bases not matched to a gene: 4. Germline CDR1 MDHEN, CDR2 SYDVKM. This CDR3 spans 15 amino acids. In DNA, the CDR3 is TGTGCCAGCAGTTTAGGCGGGGGGTGGTCCTACGAGCAGTACTTC. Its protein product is CASSLGGGWSYEQYF. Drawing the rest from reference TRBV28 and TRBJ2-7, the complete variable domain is DVKVTQSSRYLVKRTGEKVFLECVQDMDHENMFWYRQDPGLGLRLIYFSYDVKMKEKGDIPEGYSVSREKKERFSLILESASTNQTSMYLCASSLGGGWSYEQYFGPGTRLTVT.

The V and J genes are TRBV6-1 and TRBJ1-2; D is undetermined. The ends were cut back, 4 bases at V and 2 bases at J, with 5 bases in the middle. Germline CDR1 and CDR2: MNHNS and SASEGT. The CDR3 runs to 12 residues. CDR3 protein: CASSAGNYGYTF. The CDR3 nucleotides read TGTGCCAGCAGTGCCGGGAACTATGGCTACACCTTC.

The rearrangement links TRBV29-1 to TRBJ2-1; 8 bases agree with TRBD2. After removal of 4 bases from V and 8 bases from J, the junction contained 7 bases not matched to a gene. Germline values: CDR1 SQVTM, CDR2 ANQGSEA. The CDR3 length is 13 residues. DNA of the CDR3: TGCAGCGTTGGAGGGACTAGGAATCATGAGCAGTTCTTC. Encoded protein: CSVGGTRNHEQFF.

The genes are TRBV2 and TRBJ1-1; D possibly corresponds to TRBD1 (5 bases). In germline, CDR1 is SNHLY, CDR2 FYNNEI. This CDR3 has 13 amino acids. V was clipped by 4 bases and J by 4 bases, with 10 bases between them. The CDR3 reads CASSGTTATEAFF. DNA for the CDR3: TGTGCCAGCAGTGGTACGACAGCCACTGAAGCTTTCTTT.

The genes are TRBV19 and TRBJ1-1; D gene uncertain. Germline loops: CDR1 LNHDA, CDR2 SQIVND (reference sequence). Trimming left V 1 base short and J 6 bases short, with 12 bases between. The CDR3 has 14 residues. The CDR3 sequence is CASSIAHWAPEAFF. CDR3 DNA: TGTGCCAGTAGTATAGCCCACTGGGCCCCTGAAGCTTTCTTT.

CDR3: CAIREGTGVYEQYF. The CDR3 nucleotides read TGTGCCATCAGGGAGGGGACAGGGGTCTACGAGCAGTACTTC. The V gene is TRBV10-3, the J gene TRBJ2-7; 10 positions match TRBD1. This CDR3 is 14 amino acids long. With 6 bases clipped from V and 3 bases from J, the junction kept 5 bases outside the gene matches. Germline V gene data show CDR1 as ENHRY and CDR2 as SYGVKD.

In DNA, the CDR3 is TGCGCCAGCAGCTCCAGAACAGGGGAGAGCGGCTACACCTTC. Its protein product is CASSSRTGESGYTF. The chain couples TRBV5-1 to TRBJ1-2, with 7 positions matching TRBD1. The CDR3 consists of 14 residues. Germline-derived CDR1 and CDR2 are SGHRS and YFSETQ. J was trimmed by 8 bases and V by 3 bases; bases with no gene match: 10. The full variable domain, rest sourced from reference TRBV5-1 and TRBJ1-2, is KAGVTQTPRYLIKTRGQQVTLSCSPISGHRSVSWYQQTPGQGLQFLFEYFSETQRNKGNFPGRFSGRQFSNSRSEMNVSTLELGDSALYLCASSSRTGESGYTFGSGTRLTVV.

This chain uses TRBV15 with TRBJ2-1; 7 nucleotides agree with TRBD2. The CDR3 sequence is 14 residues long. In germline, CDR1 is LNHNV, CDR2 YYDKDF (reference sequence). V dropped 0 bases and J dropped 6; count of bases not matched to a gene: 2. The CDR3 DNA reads TGTGCCACCAGCAGAGATTGGGGGGGCAATGAGCAGTTCTTC. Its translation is CATSRDWGGNEQFF. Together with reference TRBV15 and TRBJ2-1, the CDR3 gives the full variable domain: DAMVIQNPRYQVTQFGKPVTLSCSQTLNHNVMYWYQQKSSQAPKLLFHYYDKDFNNEADTPDNFQSRRPNTSFCFLDIRSPGLGDTAMYLCATSRDWGGNEQFFGPGTRLTVL.